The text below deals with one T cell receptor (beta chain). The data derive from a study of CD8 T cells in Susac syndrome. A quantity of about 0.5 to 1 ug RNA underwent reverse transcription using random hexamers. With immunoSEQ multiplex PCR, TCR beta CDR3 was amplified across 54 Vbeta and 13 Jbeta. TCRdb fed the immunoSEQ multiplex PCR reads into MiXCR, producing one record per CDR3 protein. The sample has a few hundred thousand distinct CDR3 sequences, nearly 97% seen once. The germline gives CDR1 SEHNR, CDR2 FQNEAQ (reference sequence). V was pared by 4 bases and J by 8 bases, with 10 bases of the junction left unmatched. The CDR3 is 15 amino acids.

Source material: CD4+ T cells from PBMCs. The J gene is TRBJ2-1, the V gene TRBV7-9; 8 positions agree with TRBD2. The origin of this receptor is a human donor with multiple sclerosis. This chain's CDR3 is CASSWGGRMRYEQFF. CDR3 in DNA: TGTGCCAGCAGCTGGGGCGGGAGGATGAGGTATGAGCAGTTCTTC.